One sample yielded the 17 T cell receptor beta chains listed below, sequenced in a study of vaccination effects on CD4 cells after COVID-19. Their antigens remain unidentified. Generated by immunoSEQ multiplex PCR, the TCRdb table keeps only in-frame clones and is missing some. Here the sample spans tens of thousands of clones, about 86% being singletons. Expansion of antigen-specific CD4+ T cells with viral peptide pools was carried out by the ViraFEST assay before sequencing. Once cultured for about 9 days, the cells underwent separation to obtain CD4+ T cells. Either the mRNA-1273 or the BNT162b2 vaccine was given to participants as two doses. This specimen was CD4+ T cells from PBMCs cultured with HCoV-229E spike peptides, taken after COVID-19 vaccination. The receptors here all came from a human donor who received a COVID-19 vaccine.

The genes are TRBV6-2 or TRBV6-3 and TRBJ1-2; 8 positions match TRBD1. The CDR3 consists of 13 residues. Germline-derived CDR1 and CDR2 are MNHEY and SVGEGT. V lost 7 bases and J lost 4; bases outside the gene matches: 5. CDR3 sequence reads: CASTPTGVYGYTF. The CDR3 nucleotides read TGTGCCAGCACCCCGACAGGGGTCTATGGCTACACCTTC.

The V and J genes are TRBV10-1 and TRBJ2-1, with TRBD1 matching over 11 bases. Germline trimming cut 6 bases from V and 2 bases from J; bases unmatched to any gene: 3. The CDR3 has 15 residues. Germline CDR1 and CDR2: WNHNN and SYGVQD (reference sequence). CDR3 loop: CASSQGQGAYNEQFF. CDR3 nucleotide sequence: TGCGCCAGCAGCCAGGGACAGGGGGCCTACAATGAGCAGTTCTTC.

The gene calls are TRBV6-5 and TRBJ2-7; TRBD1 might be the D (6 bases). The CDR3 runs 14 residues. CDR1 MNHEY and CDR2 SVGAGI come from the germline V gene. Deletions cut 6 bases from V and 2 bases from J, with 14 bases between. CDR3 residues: CASRFVQGPYEQYV. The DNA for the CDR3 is TGTGCCAGCAGGTTCGTACAGGGACCCTACGAGCAGTACGTC.

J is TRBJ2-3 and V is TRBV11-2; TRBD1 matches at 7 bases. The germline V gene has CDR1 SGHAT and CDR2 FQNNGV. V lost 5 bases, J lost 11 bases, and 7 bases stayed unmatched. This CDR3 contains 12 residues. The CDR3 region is CASSPDRDWQYF. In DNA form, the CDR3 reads TGTGCCAGCAGCCCCGACAGGGATTGGCAGTATTTT. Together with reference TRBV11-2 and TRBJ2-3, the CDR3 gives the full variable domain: EAGVAQSPRYKIIEKRQSVAFWCNPISGHATLYWYQQILGQGPKLLIQFQNNGVVDDSQLPKDRFSAERLKGVDSTLKIQPAKLEDSAVYLCASSPDRDWQYFGPGTRLTVL.

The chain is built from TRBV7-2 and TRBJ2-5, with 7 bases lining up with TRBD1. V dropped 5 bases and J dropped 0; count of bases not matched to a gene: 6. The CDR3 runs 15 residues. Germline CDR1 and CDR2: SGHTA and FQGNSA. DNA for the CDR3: TGTGCCAGCAGCACACTACAGGGGTACCAAGAGACCCAGTACTTC. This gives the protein CASSTLQGYQETQYF.

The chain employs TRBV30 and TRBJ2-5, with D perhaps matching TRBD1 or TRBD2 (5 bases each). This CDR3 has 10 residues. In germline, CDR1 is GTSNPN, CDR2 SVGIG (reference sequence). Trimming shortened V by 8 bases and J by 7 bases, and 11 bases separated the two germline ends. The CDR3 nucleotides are TGTGCCGGGGGATACGGGACCCAGTACTTC. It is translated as CAGGYGTQYF.

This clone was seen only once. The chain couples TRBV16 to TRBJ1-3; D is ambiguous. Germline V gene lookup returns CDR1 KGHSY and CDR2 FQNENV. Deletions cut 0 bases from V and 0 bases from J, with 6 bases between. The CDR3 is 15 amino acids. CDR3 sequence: CASSQSYSSGNTIYF. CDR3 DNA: TGTGCCAGCAGCCAATCTTACAGCTCTGGAAACACCATATATTTT.

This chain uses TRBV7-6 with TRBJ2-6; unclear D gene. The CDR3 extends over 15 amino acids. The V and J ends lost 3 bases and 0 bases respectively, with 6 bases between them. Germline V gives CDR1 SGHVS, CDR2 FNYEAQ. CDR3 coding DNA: TGTGCCAGCAGCTTCGCCGCCTCTGGGGCCAACGTCCTGACTTTC. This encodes CASSFAASGANVLTF.

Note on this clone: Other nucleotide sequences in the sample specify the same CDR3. The CDR3 is CASSSGGEKLFF. In nucleotides, the CDR3 is TGTGCCAGCAGTTCGGGCGGAGAAAAACTGTTTTTT. V is TRBV6-2 or TRBV6-3 and J is TRBJ1-4; D gene uncertain. V lost 4 bases and J 8 bases, leaving 8 bases between the germline ends. Germline V gene sequence: CDR1 MNHEY, CDR2 SVGEGT. This CDR3 region has 12 residues.

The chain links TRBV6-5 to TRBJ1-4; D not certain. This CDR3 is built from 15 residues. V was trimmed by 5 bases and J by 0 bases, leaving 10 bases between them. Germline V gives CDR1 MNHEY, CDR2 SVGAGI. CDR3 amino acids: CASSPSYATNEKLFF. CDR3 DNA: TGTGCCAGCAGTCCCTCGTATGCAACTAATGAAAAACTGTTTTTT.

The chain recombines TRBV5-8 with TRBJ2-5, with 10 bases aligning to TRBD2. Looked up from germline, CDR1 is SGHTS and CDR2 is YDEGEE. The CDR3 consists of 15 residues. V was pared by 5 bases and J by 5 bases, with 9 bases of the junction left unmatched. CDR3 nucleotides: TGTGCCAGCAGTCAGCGGGGGGGCCTCGGGGAGACCCAGTACTTC. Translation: CASSQRGGLGETQYF.

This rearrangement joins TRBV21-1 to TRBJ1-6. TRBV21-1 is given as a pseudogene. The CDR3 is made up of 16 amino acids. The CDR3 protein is CASSRKRRRRRSPLHF. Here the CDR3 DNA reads TGTGCCAGCAGCAGGAAGCGTCGTCGTCGAAGATCACCCCTCCACTTT.

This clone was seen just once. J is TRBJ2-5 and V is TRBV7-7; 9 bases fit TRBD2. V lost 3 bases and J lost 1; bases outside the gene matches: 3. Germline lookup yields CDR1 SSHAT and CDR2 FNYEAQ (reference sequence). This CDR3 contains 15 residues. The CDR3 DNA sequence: TGTGCCAGCAGCTTTAGCGGGGGCATCCAAGAGACCCAGTACTTC. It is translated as CASSFSGGIQETQYF. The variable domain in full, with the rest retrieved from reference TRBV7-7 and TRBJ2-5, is GAGVSQSPRYKVTKRGQDVTLRCDPISSHATLYWYQQALGQGPEFLTYFNYEAQPDKSGLPSDRFSAERPEGSISTLTIQRTEQRDSAMYRCASSFSGGIQETQYFGPGTRLLVL.

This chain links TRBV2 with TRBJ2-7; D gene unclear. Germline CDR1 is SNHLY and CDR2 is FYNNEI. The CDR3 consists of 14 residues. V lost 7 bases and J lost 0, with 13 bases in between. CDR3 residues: CASIGEEYSYEQYV. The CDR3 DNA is TGTGCCAGCATCGGAGAGGAGTACTCCTACGAGCAGTACGTC.

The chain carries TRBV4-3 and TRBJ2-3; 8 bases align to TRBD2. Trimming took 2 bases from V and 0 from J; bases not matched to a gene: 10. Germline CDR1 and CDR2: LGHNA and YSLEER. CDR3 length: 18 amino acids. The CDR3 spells CASSQLVGRGASTDTQYF. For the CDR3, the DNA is TGCGCCAGCAGCCAATTAGTAGGGCGGGGGGCGAGCACAGATACGCAGTATTTT.

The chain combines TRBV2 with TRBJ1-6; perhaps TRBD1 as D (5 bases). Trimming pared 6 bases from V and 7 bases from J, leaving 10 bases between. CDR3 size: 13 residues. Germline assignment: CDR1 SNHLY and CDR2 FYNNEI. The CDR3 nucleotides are TGTGCCAGCAGGGGGACGGAGAATTCACCCCTCCACTTT. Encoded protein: CASRGTENSPLHF. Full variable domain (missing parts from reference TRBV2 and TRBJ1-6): EPEVTQTPSHQVTQMGQEVILRCVPISNHLYFYWYRQILGQKVEFLVSFYNNEISEKSEIFDDQFSVERPDGSNFTLKIRSTKLEDSAMYFCASRGTENSPLHFGNGTRLTVT.

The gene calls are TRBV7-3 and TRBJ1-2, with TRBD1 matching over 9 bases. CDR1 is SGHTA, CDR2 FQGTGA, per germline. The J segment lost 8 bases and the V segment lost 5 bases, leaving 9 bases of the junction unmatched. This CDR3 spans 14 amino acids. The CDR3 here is CASSPAGTGKGYTF. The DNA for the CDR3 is TGTGCCAGCAGCCCTGCCGGGACAGGGAAGGGCTACACCTTC.